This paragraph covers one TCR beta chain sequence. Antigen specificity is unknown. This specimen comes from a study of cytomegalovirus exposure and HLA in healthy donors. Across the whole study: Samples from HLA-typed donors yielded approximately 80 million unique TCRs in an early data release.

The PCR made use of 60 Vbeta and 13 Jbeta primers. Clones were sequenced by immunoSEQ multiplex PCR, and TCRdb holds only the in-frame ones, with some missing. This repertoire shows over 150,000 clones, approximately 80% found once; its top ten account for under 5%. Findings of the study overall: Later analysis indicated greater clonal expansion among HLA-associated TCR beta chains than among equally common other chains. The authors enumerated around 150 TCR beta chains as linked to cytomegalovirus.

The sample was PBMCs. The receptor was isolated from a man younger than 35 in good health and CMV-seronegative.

Here the CDR3 reads CASSGTGGWGTEAFF. As DNA, the CDR3 is TGTGCCAGCAGTGGTACAGGGGGATGGGGCACTGAAGCTTTCTTT. The chain combines TRBV27 with TRBJ1-1; TRBD1 agrees at 8 bases. The CDR3 is 15 amino acids. Germline CDR1 MNHEY, CDR2 SMNVEV (reference sequence). The J segment lost 4 bases and the V segment lost 5 bases, leaving 9 bases of the junction unmatched.